This TCR beta chain appears in the sequencing data of a study of siplizumab effects on memory and regulatory T cells. The CDR3 consists of 17 residues. Germline values: CDR1 LGHNA, CDR2 YSLEER. V was pared by 1 base and J by 0 bases, with 12 bases between. Per sample, approximately 10^5 TCR templates underwent assay. Sequencing was performed with immunoSEQ multiplex PCR; in TCRdb, only in-frame clones are kept and a portion is missing. The table lists approximately 90,000 clones, around 94% of them singletons. Sequenced: non-Treg CD4+ T cells sorted from blood. The chain combines TRBV4-3 with TRBJ2-2; D may correspond to TRBD1 or TRBD2 (5 bases each). The origin of this receptor is a human donor in good health. CDR3 bases: TGCGCCAGCAGCCAAGGCCCCGGGACGGCGAACACCGGGGAGCTGTTTTTT. Protein: CASSQGPGTANTGELFF.